This T cell receptor (beta chain) was obtained from a study of control samples from healthy donors and cancer patients. The CDR3 spans 15 residues. Trimming took 0 bases from V and 6 from J, leaving 15 bases between them. Germline assignment: CDR1 SGDLS and CDR2 YYNGEE. The repertoire was sequenced with immunoSEQ multiplex PCR; TCRdb's copy has only in-frame clones and lacks some. Here the sample spans tens of thousands of clones, 90% being singletons. The receptor was isolated from a woman under 30 in good health. Sequencing input: blood. This rearrangement joins TRBV9 to TRBJ1-2, with D possibly TRBD1 on 6 matching bases. DNA for the CDR3: TGTGCCAGCAGCGTAGCTACGGGGGCTACTAATGGCTACACCTTC. It encodes CASSVATGATNGYTF.